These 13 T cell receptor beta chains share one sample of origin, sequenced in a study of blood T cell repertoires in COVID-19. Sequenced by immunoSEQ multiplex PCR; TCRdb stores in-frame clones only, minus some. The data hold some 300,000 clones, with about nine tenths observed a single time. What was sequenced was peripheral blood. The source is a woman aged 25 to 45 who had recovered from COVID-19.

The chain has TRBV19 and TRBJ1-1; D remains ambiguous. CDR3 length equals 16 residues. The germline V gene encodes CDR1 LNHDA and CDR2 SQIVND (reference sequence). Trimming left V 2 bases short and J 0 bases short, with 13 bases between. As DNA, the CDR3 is TGTGCCAGTAGTATACGTGGCAGACACATGAACACTGAAGCTTTCTTT. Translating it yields CASSIRGRHMNTEAFF.

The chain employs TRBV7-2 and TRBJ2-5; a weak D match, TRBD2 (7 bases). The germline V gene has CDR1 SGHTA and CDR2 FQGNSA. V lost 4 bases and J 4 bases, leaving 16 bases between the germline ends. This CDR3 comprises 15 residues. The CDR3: CASSSRGASGETQYF. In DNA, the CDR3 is TGTGCCAGCAGCTCTAGGGGGGCTAGCGGAGAGACCCAGTACTTC.

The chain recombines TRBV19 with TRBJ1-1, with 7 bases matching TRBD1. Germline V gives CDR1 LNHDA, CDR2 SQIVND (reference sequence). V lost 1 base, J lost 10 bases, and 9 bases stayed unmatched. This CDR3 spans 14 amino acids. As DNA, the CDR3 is TGTGCCAGTAGTATAGTCCGACAGGGAGCTGGAGCTTTCTTT. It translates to CASSIVRQGAGAFF.

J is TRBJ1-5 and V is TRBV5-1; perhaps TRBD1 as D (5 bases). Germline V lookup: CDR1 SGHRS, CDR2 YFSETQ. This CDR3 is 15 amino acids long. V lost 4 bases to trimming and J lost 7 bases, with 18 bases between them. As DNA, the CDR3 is TGCGCCAGCAGCCCGCGGGACGGCCCGGGGCAGCCCCAGCATTTT. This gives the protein CASSPRDGPGQPQHF.

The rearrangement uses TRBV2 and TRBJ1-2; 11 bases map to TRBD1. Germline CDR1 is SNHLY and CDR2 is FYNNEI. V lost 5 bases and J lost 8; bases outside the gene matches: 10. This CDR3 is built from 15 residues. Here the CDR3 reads CASSPGQGASRGYTF. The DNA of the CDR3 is TGTGCCAGCAGTCCAGGACAGGGGGCTAGTAGAGGCTACACCTTC. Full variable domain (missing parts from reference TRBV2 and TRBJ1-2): EPEVTQTPSHQVTQMGQEVILRCVPISNHLYFYWYRQILGQKVEFLVSFYNNEISEKSEIFDDQFSVERPDGSNFTLKIRSTKLEDSAMYFCASSPGQGASRGYTFGSGTRLTVV.

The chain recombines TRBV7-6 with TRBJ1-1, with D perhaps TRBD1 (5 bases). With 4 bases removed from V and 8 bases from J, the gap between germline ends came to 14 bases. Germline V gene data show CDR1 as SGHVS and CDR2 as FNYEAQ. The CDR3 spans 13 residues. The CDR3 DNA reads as TGTGCCAGCAGCTCGACTTGGGGGGGGGAAGCTTTCTTT. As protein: CASSSTWGGEAFF. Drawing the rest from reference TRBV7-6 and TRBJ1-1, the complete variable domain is GAGVSQSPRYKVTKRGQDVALRCDPISGHVSLYWYRQALGQGPEFLTYFNYEAQQDKSGLPNDRFSAERPEGSISTLTIQRTEQRDSAMYRCASSSTWGGEAFFGQGTRLTVV.

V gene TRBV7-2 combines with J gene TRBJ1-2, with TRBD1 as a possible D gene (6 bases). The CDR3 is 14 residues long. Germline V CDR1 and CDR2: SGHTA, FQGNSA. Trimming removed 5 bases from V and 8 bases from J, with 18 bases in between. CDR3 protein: CASSLGQQGRGYTF. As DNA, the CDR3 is TGTGCCAGCAGCCTCGGTCAGCAGGGGCGGGGCTACACCTTC.

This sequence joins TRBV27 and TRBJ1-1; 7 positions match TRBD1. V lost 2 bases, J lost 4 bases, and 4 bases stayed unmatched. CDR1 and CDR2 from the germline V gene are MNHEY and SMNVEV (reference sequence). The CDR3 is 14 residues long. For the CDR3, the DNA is TGTGCCAGCAGTTTAACAGGGGCGCGCACTGAAGCTTTCTTT. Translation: CASSLTGARTEAFF.

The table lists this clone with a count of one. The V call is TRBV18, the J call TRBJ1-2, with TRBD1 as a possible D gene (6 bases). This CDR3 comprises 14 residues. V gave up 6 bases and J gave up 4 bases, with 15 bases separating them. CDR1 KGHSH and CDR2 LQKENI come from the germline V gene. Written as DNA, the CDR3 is TGTGCCAGCTCGCCGCCAGGGGACCGCTATGGCTACACCTTC. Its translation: CASSPPGDRYGYTF.

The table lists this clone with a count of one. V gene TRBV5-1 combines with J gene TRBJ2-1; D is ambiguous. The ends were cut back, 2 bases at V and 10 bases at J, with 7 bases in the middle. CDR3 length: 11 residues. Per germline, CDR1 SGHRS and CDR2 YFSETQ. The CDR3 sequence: CASSFSQEQFF. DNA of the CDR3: TGCGCCAGCAGCTTCTCCCAGGAGCAGTTCTTC. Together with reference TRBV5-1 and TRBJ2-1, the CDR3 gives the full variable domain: KAGVTQTPRYLIKTRGQQVTLSCSPISGHRSVSWYQQTPGQGLQFLFEYFSETQRNKGNFPGRFSGRQFSNSRSEMNVSTLELGDSALYLCASSFSQEQFFGPGTRLTVL.

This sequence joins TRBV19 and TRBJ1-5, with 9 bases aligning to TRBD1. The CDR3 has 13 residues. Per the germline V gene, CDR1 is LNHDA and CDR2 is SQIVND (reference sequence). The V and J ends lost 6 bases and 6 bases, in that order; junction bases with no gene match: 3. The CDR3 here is CASRDRGGQPQHF. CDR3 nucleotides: TGTGCCAGTAGGGACAGGGGTGGTCAGCCCCAGCATTTT.

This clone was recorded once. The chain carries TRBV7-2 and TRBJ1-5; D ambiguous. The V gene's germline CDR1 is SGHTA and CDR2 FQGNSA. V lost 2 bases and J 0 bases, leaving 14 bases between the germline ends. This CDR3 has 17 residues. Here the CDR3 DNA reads TGTGCCAGCAGCTTATGGGGTGGAGGGTATAGCAATCAGCCCCAGCATTTT. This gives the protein CASSLWGGGYSNQPQHF. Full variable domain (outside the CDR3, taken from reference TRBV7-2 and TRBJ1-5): GAGVSQSPSNKVTEKGKDVELRCDPISGHTALYWYRQSLGQGLEFLIYFQGNSAPDKSGLPSDRFSAERTGGSVSTLTIQRTQQEDSAVYLCASSLWGGGYSNQPQHFGDGTRLSIL.

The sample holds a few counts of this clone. The CDR3 reads CASSYPPGLNTEAFF. Written as DNA, the CDR3 is TGTGCCAGCAGCTATCCTCCAGGGCTCAACACTGAAGCTTTCTTT. V and J are TRBV6-2 or TRBV6-3 and TRBJ1-1, with D possibly matching TRBD1 (5 bases). Germline V gene data show CDR1 as MNHEY and CDR2 as SVGEGT. Trimming shortened V by 6 bases and J by 2 bases, and 16 bases separated the two germline ends. The CDR3 length is 15 residues.